This T cell receptor (beta chain) was captured by sequencing in a study of PD-L1 blockade in urothelial cancer. Stated time point: peripheral blood 6 weeks after treatment start. The study's findings and limits: Below-median blood TCR clonality before treatment forecast better survival.

TCRdb keeps only in-frame clones here, not all; method: immunoSEQ multiplex PCR. Altogether around 93,000 clones are present, 83% being singletons, with the ten largest covering approximately 8.4%. The germline V gene has CDR1 SGHRS and CDR2 YFSETQ. V lost 4 bases, J lost 9 bases, and 19 bases lay in between. This CDR3 has 14 residues. With respect to this clone: Antigen specificity is unknown.

Sequenced here: PBMCs, sampled around atezolizumab (anti-PD-L1) treatment. The gene calls are TRBV5-1 and TRBJ1-1, with D possibly being TRBD1 (6 bases). This receptor was taken from a man aged 65-85 years with urothelial cancer. The DNA for the CDR3 is TGCGCCAGCAGCACTGGGGACAAGACAGCAAAAGCTTTCTTT. Translated: CASSTGDKTAKAFF.